This T cell receptor (beta chain) was captured in a study of technical replicates of blood from a few donors. The repertoire was sequenced with immunoSEQ multiplex PCR; TCRdb's copy has only in-frame clones and lacks some. The sample shows roughly 80,000 clones, approximately 91% of them seen only once. The CDR3 consists of 16 residues. The germline V gene has CDR1 MDHEN and CDR2 SYDVKM. V shed 2 bases and J 4 bases; nucleotides not matched to a gene: 4. This sequence originates from a human donor in good health. The specimen was T cells isolated from PBMCs. The chain employs TRBV28 and TRBJ2-1; 11 nucleotides align to TRBD2. In DNA, the CDR3 is TGTGCCAGCAGTTTAGCGACTAGCGGGATATACAATGAGCAGTTCTTC. Amino acid sequence: CASSLATSGIYNEQFF.